Listed here are 23 T cell receptor beta chains from one sample, sequenced in a study of T cells in Graves' hyperthyroidism and ophthalmopathy. Authors of the study amplified TCR beta CDR3 regions from RNA transcripts. TCR CDR3 underwent first-round RT-PCR with the HTBI primer set. TCRdb fed the multiplex PCR reads into MiXCR, producing one record per CDR3 protein. The sample holds 300,000 to 400,000 distinct CDR3 sequences, roughly 20% seen once. The source material was blood. The source is a woman aged 50 to 60 with Graves' hyperthyroidism.

This chain links TRBV7-9 with TRBJ2-2; a weak D match, TRBD2 (5 bases). This CDR3 spans 12 amino acids. Germline CDR1 is SEHNR and CDR2 is FQNEAQ (reference sequence). Trimming removed 8 bases from V and 3 bases from J, with 7 bases in between. CDR3 in DNA: TGTGCCAGCGGGAGTGACACCGGGGAGCTGTTTTTT. Protein product: CASGSDTGELFF.

This clonotype was counted only a few times. The chain joins TRBV6-5 to TRBJ2-3; TRBD2 might be the D (5 bases). CDR1 is MNHEY, CDR2 SVGAGI, per germline. V lost 2 bases, J lost 2 bases, and 8 bases lay in between. The CDR3 extends over 14 amino acids. CDR3 nucleotide sequence: TGTGCCAGCAGTTACATGAGGGACACAGATACGCAGTATTTT. Translation: CASSYMRDTDTQYF.

V is TRBV6-1 and J is TRBJ1-2; D is unresolved. Per germline, CDR1 MNHNS and CDR2 SASEGT. Trimming took 1 base from V and 4 from J, leaving 19 bases between them. The CDR3 covers 17 residues. The CDR3 loop reads CASSEEDSTSEVYGYTF. Written as DNA, the CDR3 is TGTGCCAGCAGTGAAGAGGATTCGACATCGGAGGTCTATGGCTACACCTTC.

This clonotype was recorded at least ten times. The chain links TRBV2 to TRBJ1-2, with D possibly TRBD1 on 6 matching bases. This CDR3 comprises 18 residues. Trimming removed 0 bases at V and 4 bases at J, with 21 bases between. In germline, CDR1 is SNHLY, CDR2 FYNNEI. The CDR3 reads CASSEAPTWAGDFYGYTF. The DNA for the CDR3 is TGTGCCAGCAGTGAAGCCCCTACGTGGGCAGGGGACTTCTATGGCTACACCTTC.

As concerns this clonotype: A much larger clone sits a single nucleotide away, making a read error possible. CDR3 sequence: CAGSTLGVEAFF. In DNA form, the CDR3 reads TGTGCCGGCAGTACGCTGGGTGTGGAAGCTTTCTTT. The gene calls are TRBV2 and TRBJ1-1, with no clear D. The germline V gene has CDR1 SNHLY and CDR2 FYNNEI. The CDR3 runs to 12 residues.

The gene calls are TRBV4-2 and TRBJ1-1, with TRBD1 identical over 8 bases. This CDR3 region has 15 residues. V shed 4 bases, J shed 3 bases, and the junction held 7 bases outside the gene matches. Germline-derived CDR1 and CDR2 are LGHNA and YNFKEQ. The CDR3 here is CASSPRTGKDTEAFF. The DNA of the CDR3 is TGTGCCAGCAGCCCCAGGACAGGGAAGGACACTGAAGCTTTCTTT.

In nucleotides, the CDR3 is TGTGCCAGCAGCGGACAGATGGGCAATCAGCCCCAGCATTTT. Its protein is CASSGQMGNQPQHF. This rearrangement joins TRBV7-9 to TRBJ1-5; D might be TRBD1 (6 bases). Looked up from germline, CDR1 is SEHNR and CDR2 is FQNEAQ (reference sequence). Trimming pared 5 bases from V and 2 bases from J, leaving 10 bases between. The length of the CDR3 is 14 residues.

On this clonotype itself: This sequence may be a read error, since a much larger clone differs from it by one base. The chain joins TRBV11-2 to TRBJ2-7; 9 bases line up with TRBD2. CDR3 length equals 16 residues. Per germline, CDR1 SGHAT and CDR2 FQNNGV. Trimming cost V 2 bases and J 4 bases; bases outside gene matches: 9. The CDR3 region has the DNA TGTGCCAGCAGCTTATTCGCTAGCGGGACAATATACGAGCAGTACTTC. Amino acid sequence: CASSLFASGTIYEQYF.

This rearrangement joins TRBV5-1 to TRBJ2-2, with TRBD2 matching 9 bases. Germline CDR1 reads SGHRS; CDR2 reads YFSETQ. With 4 bases clipped from V and 4 bases from J, the junction kept 11 bases outside the gene matches. This CDR3 has 17 residues. This CDR3 is CASSGDLAGVGTGELFF. The CDR3 DNA reads TGCGCCAGCAGCGGGGACTTAGCGGGAGTCGGCACCGGGGAGCTGTTTTTT.

This clonotype was seen repeatedly, ten times or more. The V and J genes are TRBV2 and TRBJ2-1, with 8 bases lining up with TRBD2. V was clipped by 7 bases and J by 15 bases; unmatched bases: 14. Germline V CDR1 and CDR2: SNHLY, FYNNEI. The CDR3 covers 13 residues. CDR3 in DNA: TGTGCCAGCACGCCAGCGGGAGCTGGAATGACGTTCTTC. Protein sequence: CASTPAGAGMTFF.

The chain combines TRBV2 with TRBJ2-3; TRBD2 matches at 11 bases. The CDR3 runs to 18 residues. The germline gives CDR1 SNHLY, CDR2 FYNNEI. The J segment lost 0 bases and the V segment lost 4 bases, leaving 9 bases of the junction unmatched. The CDR3 bases are TGTGCCAGCAGTGCCGGACTAGCGGGTTCCTTTAGCACAGATACGCAGTATTTT. This encodes CASSAGLAGSFSTDTQYF.

This clonotype turned up a few times. The V and J genes are TRBV29-1 and TRBJ1-4; the D is unclear. Looked up from germline, CDR1 is SQVTM and CDR2 is ANQGSEA. This CDR3 contains 11 residues. V dropped 4 bases and J dropped 7 bases, with 7 bases sitting between them. CDR3 sequence (DNA): TGCAGCGTTGTCCAGCTTGAAAAACTGTTTTTT. Translated: CSVVQLEKLFF.

This clonotype has a count of ten or more. The chain combines TRBV28 with TRBJ2-5, with 11 bases aligning to TRBD2. Germline CDR1 MDHEN, CDR2 SYDVKM. V trimming: 8 bases; J trimming: 4 bases; junction bases outside the gene matches: 9. The CDR3 totals 15 residues. The CDR3 nucleotides read TGTGCCAGCCTGACTAGCGGGATGGGTCGAGAGACCCAGTACTTC. Protein sequence: CASLTSGMGRETQYF.

This clonotype was observed a handful of times. CDR3 bases: TGTGCCATCAGGGACATAACAACAGGCGGCGAGACCCAGTACTTC. Protein product: CAIRDITTGGETQYF. J is TRBJ2-5 and V is TRBV10-3, with D perhaps TRBD1 (5 bases). Trimming pared 6 bases from V and 5 bases from J, leaving 19 bases between. CDR1 is ENHRY and CDR2 is SYGVKD in the germline V gene. The CDR3 consists of 15 residues.

This chain links TRBV29-1 with TRBJ2-6, with D perhaps matching TRBD1 (7 bases). Germline V gene lookup returns CDR1 SQVTM and CDR2 ANQGSEA. V lost 3 bases and J 4 bases, leaving 22 bases between the germline ends. The CDR3 consists of 18 residues. This CDR3 reads CSVEEYQGGGSGANVLTF. The CDR3 DNA sequence: TGCAGCGTTGAGGAGTACCAGGGGGGTGGTAGCGGGGCCAACGTCCTGACTTTC.

Only a few counts were recorded for this clonotype. The J gene is TRBJ1-1, the V gene TRBV10-2; D remains ambiguous. Trimming took 3 bases from V and 1 from J, leaving 9 bases between them. CDR3 length equals 14 residues. In germline, CDR1 is WSHSY, CDR2 SAAADI. The CDR3 sequence is CASSEWEWNTEAFF. The CDR3 DNA follows: TGCGCCAGCAGTGAATGGGAATGGAACACTGAAGCTTTCTTT.

V and J are TRBV12-3 or TRBV12-4 and TRBJ2-7, with D perhaps TRBD1 (5 bases). The CDR3 runs 11 residues. The V end was cut by 6 bases, the J end by 5 bases, with 8 bases between. The CDR3 coding sequence is TGTGCCAGCAGCATAGGGGACGAGCAGTACTTC. Protein sequence: CASSIGDEQYF.

This clonotype was recorded at least ten times. V and J are TRBV28 and TRBJ2-4, with 10 positions matching TRBD2. CDR3 length: 16 amino acids. J gave up 6 bases and V 6 bases, and 11 bases lay outside the gene matches. CDR1 and CDR2 from the germline V gene are MDHEN and SYDVKM. CDR3 sequence (DNA): TGTGCCAGCAGCCCAACCCGGGCTAGCGGGAGAAACATTCAGTACTTC. This translates into CASSPTRASGRNIQYF.

The chain joins TRBV19 to TRBJ2-1; no reliable D call. This CDR3 spans 16 amino acids. Germline loops: CDR1 LNHDA, CDR2 SQIVND (reference sequence). V lost 3 bases and J 3 bases, leaving 15 bases between the germline ends. CDR3 coding DNA: TGTGCCAGTAGTATGATGGCGAGCCACTACTACAATGAGCAGTTCTTC. Its translation is CASSMMASHYYNEQFF.

The rearrangement links TRBV5-1 to TRBJ2-1, with D perhaps being TRBD1 or TRBD2 (5 bases each). With 2 bases removed from V and 2 bases from J, the gap between germline ends came to 14 bases. Germline V CDR1 and CDR2: SGHRS, YFSETQ. The CDR3 sequence is 16 residues long. The CDR3 sequence is CASSFAPRDAYNEQFF. Here the CDR3 DNA reads TGCGCCAGCAGCTTTGCTCCTCGGGACGCCTACAATGAGCAGTTCTTC. The variable domain in full, completed from reference TRBV5-1 and TRBJ2-1, reads KAGVTQTPRYLIKTRGQQVTLSCSPISGHRSVSWYQQTPGQGLQFLFEYFSETQRNKGNFPGRFSGRQFSNSRSEMNVSTLELGDSALYLCASSFAPRDAYNEQFFGPGTRLTVL.

J is TRBJ2-2 and V is TRBV20-1; TRBD1 is a possible D gene (6 bases). The V and J ends lost 6 bases and 5 bases respectively, with 13 bases between them. The CDR3 sequence is 13 residues long. Per the germline V gene, CDR1 is DFQATT and CDR2 is SNEGSKA (reference sequence). The CDR3 region is CSAAGTQTGELFF. CDR3 in DNA: TGCAGTGCAGCCGGGACACAGACCGGGGAGCTGTTTTTT.

This CDR3 reads CASSATAIGNTIYF. In nucleotides, the CDR3 is TGTGCCAGCAGCGCCACAGCAATAGGAAACACCATATATTTT. The chain couples TRBV3-1 to TRBJ1-3; D ambiguous. The CDR3 consists of 14 residues. V was cut by 5 bases and J by 4 bases, with 12 bases left in between. Germline CDR1 reads LGHDT; CDR2 reads YNNKEL (reference sequence).

This clonotype has more than one count but fewer than ten. The genes are TRBV7-6 and TRBJ1-4; no clear D gene. The CDR3 totals 12 residues. From germline, CDR1 is SGHVS and CDR2 FNYEAQ. V dropped 9 bases and J dropped 7 bases, with 12 bases sitting between them. The CDR3 DNA follows: TGTGCCAGTAGTTCGGACGGTGAAAAACTGTTTTTT. Translated: CASSSDGEKLFF.